This entry is about one T cell receptor (beta chain). The target of this receptor is not known. This entry comes from a study of cytomegalovirus exposure and HLA in healthy donors (dated by TCRdb to the late 2010s). Context from the whole study: In an earlier analysis of under 750 of the donors, less than 350 Gb of sequence data and approximately 120 million unique TCR beta sequences from roughly 200 million T cells were reported. Using immunosequencing, the study profiled T cell repertoires from 666 subjects and related those repertoires to cytomegalovirus serostatus. Four or five DR-DQ haplotypes were treated as single units for association and clustering because of strong linkage in the cohort. Typing coverage varied by locus: roughly 629-630 donors for A, B, C, DRB1 and DQB1; approximately 500 for DQA1; 600 to 610 for DPA1; approximately 470 for DPB1. Alongside the repertoire data, information on donor age, sex, ethnicity and CMV serostatus was compiled. A later genetic analysis took genome-wide SNP genotypes for about three fifths of the roughly 670 donors and used that subset as a discovery cohort. HLA typing covered class I and class II loci at four-digit resolution. To predict cytomegalovirus infection status, the study combined high-throughput TCR immunosequencing, statistical association of individual TCRs with disease status, and machine learning. A later analysis re-analyzed previously published TCR beta repertoires from 500 to 700 donors and added high-resolution HLA genotyping to study TCR occurrence patterns. All discovery cohort repertoires had been generated using a single sequencing platform. Besides the first cohort of roughly 660 subjects, a separate validation cohort made up of 120 or so different subjects was used. An earlier analysis of some 600 of the donors applied high-throughput TCR beta sequencing to assess whether each TCR beta V gene segment acted as functional or pseudogenic. Rather than using new phenotypic data, the later analysis identified candidate immune exposures from TCR beta sequences and from how often those sequences occurred across donors. Among a few hundred genotyped donors of the cohort, an average of around 240,000 unique TCR beta nucleotide sequences were sequenced per donor, around a sixth of them non-productive. The study aimed to test whether cataloging public T cell receptors could reveal signatures of past pathogen exposure. Of the roughly 420 genotyped donors, 81% were placed in the genetic ancestry cluster associated with self-reported Caucasian donors. An early release that covered fewer than 750 HLA-typed donors contained approximately 300 gigabases of sequencing data and tens of millions of unique TCR sequences.

The trim is 4 bases for V and 2 bases for J, with a gap of 11 bases between the germline ends. The germline V gene provides CDR1 MNHNS and CDR2 SASEGT. The CDR3 contains 14 residues, cysteine and phenylalanine counted. Only the CDR3 DNA is retained, 42 bases long and in frame from the first base. Receptor amplification or capture employed the immunoSEQ multiplex PCR assay. For the multiplex PCR, a mixture combining 60 forward primers for TCR Vbeta segments and 13 reverse primers for TCR Jbeta segments was used. The CDR3 region of rearranged TCR beta genes was amplified from genomic DNA with a multiplex PCR assay. The amplified TCR beta libraries were sequenced on the Illumina HiSeq System as 87-base-pair reads. Processing in the source paper ran as follows. A later analysis tallied roughly 78 million unique TCR beta chains across the 650 to 750 repertoires, and around 12 million of those chains were shared by two or more donors. Raw reads were error-corrected and collapsed into unique sequences by a nearest-neighbor algorithm in which closely related sequences were merged to remove PCR and sequencing errors. CDR3 sequences were aligned to IMGT reference sequences to assign V, D and J gene segments. For a sequence to be retained, a match of at least six nucleotides to both a V gene segment and a J gene segment was required. Rearrangements were classified as productive when the CDR3 lacked stop codons and remained in frame with V and J, and all other rearrangements were classified as non-productive. Following IMGT convention, CDR3 was defined as the stretch from the second conserved V-encoded cysteine to the conserved J-encoded phenylalanine. Sequences without an unambiguous match to a single V gene segment were excluded from the earlier analysis of about 640 of the donors. In an earlier analysis of approximately 590 of the donors, a V segment was called functional when productive rearrangements were above 56.7%, and segregating when the standard deviation between donors exceeded 5%. A statistical classification framework was built to diagnose cytomegalovirus status from the catalog of TCR beta chain sequences. A later analysis assigned V and J genes by comparing TCR nucleotide sequences with IMGT/GENE-DB human TR gene sequences. The TCRdist pipeline was used in a later analysis to assign CDR3 sequences and most-parsimonious VDJ recombination scenarios. A later analysis defined each TCR beta chain by its CDR3 amino acid sequence plus V-gene family, and excluded reads lacking a unique V-gene family. To address suspected cross-contamination and a sequencing artifact, a later analysis removed 592 highly shared, low-generation-probability nucleotide sequences. A later analysis calculated a clonal expansion index for each public chain from normalized within-repertoire ranks of inferred template counts. Generation probabilities in a later analysis came from a VDJ recombination model fitted to out-of-frame rearrangements, and those results were checked against IGoR. In a later analysis, TCR-TCR, TCR-HLA and TCR-CMV co-occurrence was scored with hypergeometric tests, and a repertoire-size bias correction was applied to TCR pairs. To estimate false discovery rates, a later analysis permuted the HLA or CMV assignments 20 times. In a later analysis, co-occurring TCRs were grouped with DBSCAN, and TCRdist sequence similarity was added when clustering was performed within HLA-allele-positive subsets. Co-occurrence clustering excluded repertoires with fewer than 30,000 or more than 120,000 public chains, plus five with anomalous nucleotide sharing. The table comes from immuneACCESS by way of TCRdb, which keeps in-frame sequences with V and J called. Part of the clones is missing from these tables; in studies checked, under half for an unresolved V gene and the rest for unknown reasons. The V and J calls and the clone size are those of that table, but D and trimming were determined from the DNA. This sample's table carries roughly 57,000 clones. About an eighth of the sample is in the top ten clones.

What the authors observed across the whole study: When HLA alleles, especially DR and DQ, strongly co-occurred, TCR associations were difficult to assign to individual alleles. In this cohort, only TCR beta chains were sequenced, and detectable features were limited by the absence of alpha or paired-chain data. While some public TCRs were present in many individuals, most TCR sequences turned up only very rarely across donors. At a false discovery rate of 0.05, a later analysis linked around 15,000 TCR beta sequences to specific HLA alleles. In a later analysis, TCR association rates were found to vary across HLA loci, with the most associated TCRs seen for DRB1 alleles and the fewest for HLA-C alleles. Because HLA typing was missing for some donors at each locus, association tests included only the typed subset. A further reported finding was that TCR beta sequences accurately predicted the HLA-A and HLA-B alleles for most subjects in the first cohort. In both the original and validation cohorts, the classifier was reported to diagnose cytomegalovirus status with high specificity and sensitivity. The study gave a list of under 200 TCR beta chains associated with cytomegalovirus. The authors suggested that the approach could potentially be extended to other disease states and immunological phenotypes. A cluster of highly shared sequence variants was judged likely to represent a technical artifact of the sequencing pipeline. A few of the identified cytomegalovirus-associated TCR beta chains were confirmed in vitro to be specific for cytomegalovirus antigens. An association between a missense DCLRE1C variant and V-gene and J-gene trimming of TCR beta chains was found in a later genetic analysis and replicated in an independent cohort. Linkage disequilibrium might explain the correlated functional status among segregating V segments, but an unknown experimental factor could not be ruled out. Most CMV-associated TCR beta chains appeared to be HLA-restricted in a later analysis, and the HLA associations seemed to be driven largely by CMV exposure. The 87-base-pair reads could not distinguish some IMGT-functional V segments, including TRBV6-2 and TRBV6-3, so those segments were excluded. A later analysis found that HLA-associated TCR beta chains were more clonally expanded and had lower generation probabilities than equally common non-associated chains. Because counts were too low, 15 to 20 rarely observed V segments, including chromosome 9 orphons, were left out of the earlier analysis of roughly 600 of the donors. In an earlier analysis of approximately 590 of the donors, most TCR beta V segments appeared in productive rearrangements about 87% or about 30% of the time, broadly matching IMGT annotations. Sequencing depth was assumed to be roughly uniform across donors in the presence/absence analyses, though that assumption may not hold. A later analysis reported that several top co-occurrence clusters appeared linked to parvovirus B19, influenza, CMV and Epstein-Barr virus. According to a later genetic analysis, donors in an Asian-associated ancestry cluster had fewer N-insertions in productive TCRs than the approximately 650-donor mean. Immune exposure information for the cohort was limited to CMV serostatus.

The cohort was made up of approximately 700 healthy bone marrow donors. All cohort members were sampled while nominally healthy, although unrecorded immune exposures were likely present. The donor tested CMV seropositive and was one of the 289 seropositive cohort members. Each donor provided a peripheral blood sample, and peripheral blood mononuclear cells were used for TCR beta sequencing. The Qiagen DNeasy Blood Extraction Kit was used to extract genomic DNA from the blood cell samples. The TCR originated in a man aged 18 to 35 in good health and CMV-seropositive. Sequencing was performed on PBMCs. Recombination connected TRBV6-1 to TRBJ2-5; 6 matching bases give a weak D call of TRBD1. The nucleotides are TGTGCCAGCAGTGCCGGGACACAACAAGAGACCCAGTACTTC. Its amino acids are CASSAGTQQETQYF.